The entry that follows covers one T cell receptor beta chain sequence. This sample was included in a study of blood T cell repertoires in COVID-19. Looking at the study overall: Samples came from the United States, Italy and Spain, spanning acute and convalescent COVID-19. Sources were T cells, B-cell-depleted T cells, or PBMCs; the material itself was cDNA or gDNA.

CDR3 length equals 15 residues. CDR1 LGHDT and CDR2 YNNKEL come from the germline V gene (reference sequence). Trimming took off 4 bases at V and 5 bases at J, with 14 bases between the two ends. Original data processing: Counts of nucleated cells, estimated from reference gene primer amplification, were obtained. Sequencing was performed with immunoSEQ multiplex PCR; in TCRdb, only in-frame clones are kept and a portion is missing. The DNA gave D and trimming, while V, J and clone size come from that table. The data contain fewer than 60,000 clones, about 90% of them seen just once; the ten biggest clones take up 12%.

The chain combines TRBV3-1 (or the pseudogene TRBV3-2) with TRBJ1-4; weak D call: TRBD1 (5 bases). This TCR was recovered from a human donor with active COVID-19. The donor label of this sample is uncertain. Sequenced sample: peripheral blood. CDR3 in amino acids: CASSPPGRENEKLFF. Here the CDR3 DNA reads TGTGCCAGCAGCCCGCCGGGACGGGAGAATGAAAAACTGTTTTTT.